This T cell receptor beta chain was observed in a study of T cell repertoires in cytomegalovirus infection. TCRdb reanalysed the reads using MiXCR and keeps one entry per CDR3 protein. This sample has about 460,000 distinct CDR3 sequences, with about 11% found just once. This clonotype showed up many times. V dropped 0 bases and J dropped 5; count of bases not matched to a gene: 2. The germline V gene encodes CDR1 LGHNT and CDR2 FRNRAP. The CDR3 has 15 residues. The clonotype was recovered from a human donor in good health (CMV status not recorded). Some clones in this sample may be carry-over from other donors' samples. Sample: PBMCs. J is TRBJ2-2 and V is TRBV12-5; TRBD1 matches at 8 bases. The CDR3 DNA sequence: TGTGCTAGTGGTTTGGTACAGGGGGTAACCGGGGAGCTGTTTTTT. Translating gives CASGLVQGVTGELFF.